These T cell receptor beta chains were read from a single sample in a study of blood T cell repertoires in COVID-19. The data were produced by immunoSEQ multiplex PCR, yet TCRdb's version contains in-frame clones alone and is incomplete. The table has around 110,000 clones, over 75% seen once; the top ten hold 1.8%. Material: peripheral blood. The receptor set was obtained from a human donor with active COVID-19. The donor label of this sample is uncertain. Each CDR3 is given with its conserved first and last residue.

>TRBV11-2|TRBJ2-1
CASRRTGGADEQFF
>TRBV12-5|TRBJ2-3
CASAGTGAGTDTQYF
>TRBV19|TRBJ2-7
CASSSRRQGINYEQYF
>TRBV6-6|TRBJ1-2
CASSFTGTGNYGYTF
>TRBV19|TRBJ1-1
CASSGSPGTGNTEAFF
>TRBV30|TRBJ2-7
CAWSVSSGAYEQYF
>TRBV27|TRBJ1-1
CASSFGGQGWEAFF
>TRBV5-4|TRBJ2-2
CASSVSTSGGTGELFF
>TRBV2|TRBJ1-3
CASMGRRGSGNTIYF
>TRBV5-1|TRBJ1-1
CASSLAGGGTEAFF
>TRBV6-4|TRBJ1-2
CASSETPQGAGGYTF
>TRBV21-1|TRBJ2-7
CASSKVKDKDLYEQYF
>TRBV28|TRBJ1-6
CASSLAGNSPLHF
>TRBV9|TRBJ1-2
CASSVGSLTDGYTF
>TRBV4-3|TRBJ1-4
CASSQLNSQGANEKLFF
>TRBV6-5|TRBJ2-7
CASSTRDRHYEQYF
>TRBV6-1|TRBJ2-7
CASSEVLAAYEQYF
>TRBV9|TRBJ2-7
CASSLTSGGPYEQYF
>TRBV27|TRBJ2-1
CASSTLLLAGSPYNEQFF
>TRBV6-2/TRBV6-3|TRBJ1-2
CASSQNRRVFGYTF
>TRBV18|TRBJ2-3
CASSPTKEVAQYF
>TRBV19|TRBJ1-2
CASSIWTGGNGYTF
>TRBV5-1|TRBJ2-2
CASSDPGALRNTGELFF
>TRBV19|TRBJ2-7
CASSITGQGFYEQYF
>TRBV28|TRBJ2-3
CASRVVSTDTQYF
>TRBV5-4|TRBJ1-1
CASSLDSKNTEAFF
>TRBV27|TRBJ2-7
CASSPTRQGAREQYF
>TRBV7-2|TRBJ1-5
CASSLAAGSERPQHF
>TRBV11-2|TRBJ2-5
CASSSASGTQYF
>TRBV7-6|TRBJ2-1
CASSSTDSNNEQFF
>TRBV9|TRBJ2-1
CASSSTGLAGDSYNEQFF
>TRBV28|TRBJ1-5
CATLDFSNQPQHF
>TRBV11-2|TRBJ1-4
CASSPTGGVGEKLFF
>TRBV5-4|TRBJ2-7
CASSTDRLEQYF